A selection of T cell receptor beta chains follows, all from one sample in a study of a mutant IDH1 vaccine in newly diagnosed glioma. Sequencing used immunoSEQ multiplex PCR; TCRdb keeps in-frame clones, though not all of them. The data show tens of thousands of clones, about 84% seen once. Antigens of these TCRs are unknown. The material was PBMCs, obtained from a glioma patient whose treatment included an IDH1 peptide vaccine. All receptors come from a middle-aged man with glioma. Each CDR3 is given with its conserved first and last residue. The D gene is left open where the match is weak. Not all rows give a size; the values are once, few, many and, for expanded clones, a class.

>TRBJ1-1|TRBV7-9|.|.
CASSLVSRSATHTEAFF
TGTGCCAGCAGCTTAGTTTCGCGGTCGGCGACTCACACTGAAGCTTTCTTT
>TRBJ2-5|TRBV7-9|.|.
CASSLNIGPQETQYF
TGTGCCAGCAGCTTAAACATCGGGCCCCAAGAGACCCAGTACTTC
>TRBJ2-3|TRBV6-5|.|.
CASRTDRRATDTQYF
TGTGCCAGCAGAACCGACAGAAGAGCCACAGATACGCAGTATTTT
>TRBJ2-5|TRBV5-4|few|TRBD1
CASSRQGLGQETQYF
TGTGCCAGCAGCAGACAGGGGTTGGGGCAAGAGACCCAGTACTTC
>TRBJ1-1|TRBV14|once|.
CASSQGQAAEAFF
TGTGCCAGCAGCCAAGGTCAGGCCGCTGAAGCTTTCTTT
>TRBJ2-5|TRBV7-8|few|.
CASSPDPGTQYF
TGTGCCAGCAGCCCCGATCCGGGGACCCAGTACTTC
>TRBJ2-2|TRBV5-1|.|.
CASSPGWGASRTGELFF
TGCGCCAGCAGCCCGGGGTGGGGGGCGTCGAGGACCGGGGAGCTGTTTTTT
>TRBJ1-1|TRBV9|.|TRBD1
CASSAGQENTEAFF
TGTGCCAGCAGCGCGGGACAGGAGAACACTGAAGCTTTCTTT
>TRBJ2-7|TRBV10-1|.|.
CASSESGTYEQYF
TGCGCCAGCAGTGAGAGCGGAACCTACGAGCAGTACTTC
>TRBJ2-5|TRBV5-5|.|.
CASSYFFRDGLEETQYF
TGTGCCAGCAGCTACTTTTTCCGGGACGGGTTGGAAGAGACCCAGTACTTC